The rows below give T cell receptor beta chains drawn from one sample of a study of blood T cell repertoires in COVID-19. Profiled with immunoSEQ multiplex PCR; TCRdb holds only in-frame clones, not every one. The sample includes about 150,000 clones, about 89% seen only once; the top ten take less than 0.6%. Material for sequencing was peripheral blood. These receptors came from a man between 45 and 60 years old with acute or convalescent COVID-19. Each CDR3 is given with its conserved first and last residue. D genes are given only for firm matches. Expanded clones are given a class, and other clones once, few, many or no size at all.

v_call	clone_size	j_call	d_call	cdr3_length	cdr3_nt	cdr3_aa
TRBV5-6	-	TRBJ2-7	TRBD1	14	TGTGCCAGCAGATCGGGACAGGGCTCCTACGAGCAGTACTTC	CASRSGQGSYEQYF
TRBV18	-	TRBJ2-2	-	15	TGTGCCAGCTCACCACGGAGCACGAACACCGGGGAGCTGTTTTTT	CASSPRSTNTGELFF
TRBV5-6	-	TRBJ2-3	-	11	TGTGCCAGCAGCTTCATGGATACGCAGTATTTT	CASSFMDTQYF
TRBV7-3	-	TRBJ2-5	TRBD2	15	TGTGCCAGCAGCCCCGGACTAGGATTCCAAGAGACCCAGTACTTC	CASSPGLGFQETQYF
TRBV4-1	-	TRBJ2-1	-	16	TGCGCCAGCAGCCCCCAAGCGGCTCCACCCTACAATGAGCAGTTCTTC	CASSPQAAPPYNEQFF
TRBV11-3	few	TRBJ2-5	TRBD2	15	TGTGCCAGCAGCCCAAGCGGGAGAGTCGAAGAGACCCAGTACTTC	CASSPSGRVEETQYF
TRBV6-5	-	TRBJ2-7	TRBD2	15	TGTGCCAGCCAAATGGCCGGGACTAGGGGCTACGAGCAGTACTTC	CASQMAGTRGYEQYF
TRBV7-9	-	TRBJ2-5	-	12	TGTGCCAGCAGCTTAGCTCGGGAGACCCAGTACTTC	CASSLARETQYF
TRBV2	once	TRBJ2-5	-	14	TGTGCCAGCAGGGCGGGAAGCGGAGGGGAGACCCAGTACTTC	CASRAGSGGETQYF
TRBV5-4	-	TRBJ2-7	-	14	TGTGCCAGCAGCCAGGGCCCAGACGCCTACGAGCAGTACTTC	CASSQGPDAYEQYF
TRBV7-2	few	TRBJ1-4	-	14	TGTGCCAGCAGCTTTGGGCAGAGTAATGAAAAACTGTTTTTT	CASSFGQSNEKLFF
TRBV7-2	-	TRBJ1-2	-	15	TGTGCCAGCAGCCCAGGACACGGGACTGACTATGGCTACACCTTC	CASSPGHGTDYGYTF
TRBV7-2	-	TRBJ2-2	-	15	TGTGCCAGCAGCTTCGGCCCGGGGAACACCGGGGAGCTGTTTTTT	CASSFGPGNTGELFF
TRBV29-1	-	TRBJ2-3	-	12	TGCAGCGTTGAAGGACAGACAGATACGCAGTATTTT	CSVEGQTDTQYF
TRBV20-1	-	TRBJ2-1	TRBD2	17	TGCAGTGCTAGTCGCGGAGCGGGGGGGAGCTCCTACAATGAGCAGTTCTTC	CSASRGAGGSSYNEQFF
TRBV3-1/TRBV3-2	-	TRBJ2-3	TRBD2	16	TGTGCCAGCAGCTCGGGACTAGCGGTTCGCACAGATACGCAGTATTTT	CASSSGLAVRTDTQYF
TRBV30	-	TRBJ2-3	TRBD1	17	TGTGCCTGGAGTACCGGGACAGGGGGTTTGCGTGATGATACGCAGTATTTT	CAWSTGTGGLRDDTQYF
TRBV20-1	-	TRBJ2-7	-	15	TGCAGTGCTAGTTCCCCCAGGACTGACACTTACGAGCAGTACTTC	CSASSPRTDTYEQYF
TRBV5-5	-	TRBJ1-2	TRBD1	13	TGTGCCAGCAGCTTTAGGACAGGGGTAGGCTACACCTTC	CASSFRTGVGYTF
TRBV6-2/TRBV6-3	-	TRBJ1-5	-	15	TGTGCCAGCAGTTGGGGCGACCAGGGCTATCAGCCCCAGCATTTT	CASSWGDQGYQPQHF
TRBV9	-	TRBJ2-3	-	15	TGTGCCAGCAGCGTAGGCGGGCGGTCCACAGATACGCAGTATTTT	CASSVGGRSTDTQYF
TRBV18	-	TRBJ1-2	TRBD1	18	TGTGCCAGCTCACCCCAAGAGACAGGGGGTCCCTTGGGCTATGGCTACACCTTC	CASSPQETGGPLGYGYTF
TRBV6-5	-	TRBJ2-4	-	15	TGTGCCAGCAGCGCGCAGGGGTTGAGAGGAAACATTCAGTACTTC	CASSAQGLRGNIQYF
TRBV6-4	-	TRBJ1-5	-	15	TGTGCCAGCAGGGAGCGGGACCCTAGCAATCAGCCCCAGCATTTT	CASRERDPSNQPQHF
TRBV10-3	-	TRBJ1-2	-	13	TGTGCCATCAGTGAGTCTCTCCCCCCGGTGATCACCTTC	CAISESLPPVITF
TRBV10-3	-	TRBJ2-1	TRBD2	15	TGTGCCATCAGGGAGGAACTAGCGGTGGACGATGAGCAGTTCTTC	CAIREELAVDDEQFF
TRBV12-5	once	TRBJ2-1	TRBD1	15	TGTGCTAGTGGTTTGGGACAGGGACGAGGTAATGAGCAGTTCTTC	CASGLGQGRGNEQFF
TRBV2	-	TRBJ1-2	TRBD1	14	TGTGCCACCCTCGGGCGACAGGGTAACTATGGCTACACCTTC	CATLGRQGNYGYTF
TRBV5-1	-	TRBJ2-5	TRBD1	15	TGCGCCAGCAGCACGACAGGGGGCGCAGAAGAGACCCAGTACTTC	CASSTTGGAEETQYF
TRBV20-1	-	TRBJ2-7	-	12	TGCAGTGCTAGTGGGCATTCCTACGAGCAGTACTTC	CSASGHSYEQYF
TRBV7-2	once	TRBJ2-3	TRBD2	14	TGTGCCAGCACCTTGCTAGCGGGCTCAGATACGCAGTATTTT	CASTLLAGSDTQYF
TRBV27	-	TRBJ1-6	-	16	TGTGCCAGCAGTTTTCGACAGGTCGGGGATAATTCACCCCTCCACTTT	CASSFRQVGDNSPLHF
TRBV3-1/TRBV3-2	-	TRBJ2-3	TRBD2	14	TGTGCCAGCAGCTTACTGTCTAGCGGGAATACGCAGTATTTT	CASSLLSSGNTQYF
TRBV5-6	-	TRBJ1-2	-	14	TGTGCCAGCAGCCCTCTCGGGGCTAACTATGGCTACACCTTC	CASSPLGANYGYTF
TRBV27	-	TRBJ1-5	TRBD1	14	TGTGCCAGCAGTTTGACAGGGGCTCTGGGGCCCCAGCATTTT	CASSLTGALGPQHF
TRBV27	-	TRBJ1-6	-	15	TGTGCCAGCAGTTTATCGCTGGCGGCTAATTCACCCCTCCACTTT	CASSLSLAANSPLHF
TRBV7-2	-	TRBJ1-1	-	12	TGTGCCAGCAGCTGGCAGGGCACTGAAGCTTTCTTT	CASSWQGTEAFF
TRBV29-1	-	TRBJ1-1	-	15	TGCAGCGTATCCCTCAGAGGGGGTTGGCACACTGAAGCTTTCTTT	CSVSLRGGWHTEAFF
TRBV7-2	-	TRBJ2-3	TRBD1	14	TGTGCCAGCAGCCAGACAGGGTCCGCAGATACGCAGTATTTT	CASSQTGSADTQYF
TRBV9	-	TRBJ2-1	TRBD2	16	TGTGCCAGCAGCGTCCAGGGACTAGCGGGATTCAATGAGCAGTTCTTC	CASSVQGLAGFNEQFF
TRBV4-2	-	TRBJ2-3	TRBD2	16	TGTGCCAGCAGCGGCTATAGCGGGAGGGGTACAGATACGCAGTATTTT	CASSGYSGRGTDTQYF
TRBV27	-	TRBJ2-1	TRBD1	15	TGTGCCAGCAGTTGGACAGGGGCCGGCTACAATGAGCAGTTCTTC	CASSWTGAGYNEQFF
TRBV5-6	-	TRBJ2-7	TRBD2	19	TGTGCCAGCAGCTTCCAAAAGAACCACCGGACTAGCGGGATCTACGAGCAGTACTTC	CASSFQKNHRTSGIYEQYF
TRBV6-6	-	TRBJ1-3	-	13	TGTGCCAGCTTGTTCGGGGTTGGAAACACCATATATTTT	CASLFGVGNTIYF
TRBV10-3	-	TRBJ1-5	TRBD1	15	TGTGCCATCAGCGGGACAGGGGAGGGCAATCAGCCCCAGCATTTT	CAISGTGEGNQPQHF
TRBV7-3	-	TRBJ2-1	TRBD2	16	TGTGCCAGCAGCATAGGGACTAGCGGGAGCAGGGATGAGCAGTTCTTC	CASSIGTSGSRDEQFF
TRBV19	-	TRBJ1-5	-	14	TGTGCCAGTAGTACCATGGGGGGGAACCAGCCCCAGCATTTT	CASSTMGGNQPQHF
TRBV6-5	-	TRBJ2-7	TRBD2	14	TGTGCCAGCAGTCGAGCGGGAGGCCAATACGAGCAGTACTTC	CASSRAGGQYEQYF
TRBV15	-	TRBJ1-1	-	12	TGTGCCACCAGCCTACAGGACACTGAAGCTTTCTTT	CATSLQDTEAFF
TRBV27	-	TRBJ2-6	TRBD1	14	TGTGCCAGCAGTACAGGGGCTGGGGCCAACGTCCTGACTTTC	CASSTGAGANVLTF